Shown below are 20 T cell receptor beta chains from a single sample sequenced in a study of shared clonotypes between healthy human individuals (dated by TCRdb to the early 2020s). CD8 naive samples were CD45RO-negative cells positively selected for CCR7, giving a CD45RA+CCR7+ population that excluded TemRA cells. The method behind the library was the immunoSEQ multiplex PCR assay. Sourced from immuneACCESS, this table was stored by TCRdb with only in-frame sequences that have V and J called. A share of the clones is absent; for the studies checked, an unresolved V gene accounts for under half, and the remainder has no known explanation. Here the sample has hundreds of thousands of clones; approximately 95% occur a single time. The top ten clones comprise around 0.12% of the sample. Material for sequencing was naive CD8+ T cells sorted from blood. This specimen's cell subset or site label, interpreted: CD45RA+CCR7+. The receptors derive from a woman in her twenties or thirties in good health.

The count of this clone is one. This chain connects TRBV5-6 to TRBJ2-3; no reliable D call. The germline CDR1 and CDR2 sequences are SGHDT and YYEEEE. Trimming removed 5 bases at V and 2 bases at J, with 12 bases between. The CDR3 loop spans 14 amino acids. This CDR3 reads CASSSGRTTDTQYF. The CDR3 nucleotides are TGTGCCAGCAGTTCCGGGCGGACCACAGATACGCAGTATTTT.

This chain links TRBV27 with TRBJ2-7, with TRBD2 as a possible D gene (6 bases). CDR3 size: 14 residues. Germline lookup yields CDR1 MNHEY and CDR2 SMNVEV (reference sequence). V was shortened by 2 bases and J by 4 bases, with 12 bases between the two germline ends. CDR3 DNA: TGTGCCAGCAGTTTAGGGGGGAATCGGTACGAGCAGTACTTC. Translating it yields CASSLGGNRYEQYF.

The rearrangement joins TRBV5-8 to TRBJ2-1; maybe TRBD1 (5 bases). Germline values: CDR1 SGHTS, CDR2 YDEGEE. CDR3 length: 16 amino acids. Between the trimmed V and J ends, which lost 0 bases and 4 bases, there was a span of 14 bases. The CDR3 loop is CASSLEAGMEYNEQFF. CDR3 bases: TGTGCCAGCAGCTTGGAGGCAGGGATGGAGTACAATGAGCAGTTCTTC.

The chain uses TRBV14 and TRBJ1-5; D unresolved. The germline V gene has CDR1 SGHDN and CDR2 FVKESK. V dropped 1 base and J dropped 9 bases, with 10 bases sitting between them. The CDR3 length is 13 residues. The CDR3 coding sequence is TGTGCCAGCAGCCAAGGCGGACTTGCGCCCCAGCATTTT. It encodes CASSQGGLAPQHF.

The gene calls are TRBV15 and TRBJ2-2; 8 positions agree with TRBD2. The CDR3 is made up of 16 amino acids. V dropped 3 bases and J dropped 6; count of bases not matched to a gene: 9. The germline V gene encodes CDR1 LNHNV and CDR2 YYDKDF (reference sequence). The CDR3 sequence: CATSRSLGTSPGELFF. The DNA for the CDR3 is TGTGCCACCAGCAGGAGTCTCGGGACTAGTCCCGGGGAGCTGTTTTTT.

The V call is TRBV28, the J call TRBJ2-3, with D perhaps being TRBD1 or TRBD2 (6 bases each). Germline V gene lookup returns CDR1 MDHEN and CDR2 SYDVKM. The CDR3 loop spans 17 amino acids. The germline V and J ends were trimmed by 6 bases and 4 bases, with 23 bases remaining between them. CDR3 in amino acids: CASRTVGGWTEPDTQYF. CDR3 DNA sequence: TGTGCCAGCAGAACCGTGGGGGGTTGGACAGAACCAGATACGCAGTATTTT.

The chain combines TRBV19 with TRBJ2-1; no clear D gene. CDR1 is LNHDA and CDR2 is SQIVND in the germline V gene (reference sequence). The CDR3 consists of 14 residues. Trimming cost V 3 bases and J 1 base, with 7 bases left between them. CDR3 bases: TGTGCCAGTAGTATCTGGGCTTCCTACAATGAGCAGTTCTTC. This translates into CASSIWASYNEQFF. The full variable domain, rest sourced from reference TRBV19 and TRBJ2-1, is DGGITQSPKYLFRKEGQNVTLSCEQNLNHDAMYWYRQDPGQGLRLIYYSQIVNDFQKGDIAEGYSVSREKKESFPLTVTSAQKNPTAFYLCASSIWASYNEQFFGPGTRLTVL.

This clone was recorded once. V and J are TRBV28 and TRBJ2-7; no reliable D call. The germline V gene has CDR1 MDHEN and CDR2 SYDVKM. V shed 2 bases and J shed 5 bases, with 7 bases lying between them. The CDR3 sequence is 12 residues long. This CDR3 reads CASSLRAHEQYF. CDR3 nucleotide sequence: TGTGCCAGCAGTTTAAGGGCCCACGAGCAGTACTTC.

The rearrangement uses TRBV16 and TRBJ2-2, with no clear D. Trimming removed 4 bases from V and 2 bases from J, with 11 bases in between. CDR1 is KGHSY, CDR2 FQNENV, per germline. The CDR3 is 15 amino acids. In DNA form, the CDR3 reads TGTGCCAGCAGCCCTGGTTGGCACAACACCGGGGAGCTGTTTTTT. Amino acids: CASSPGWHNTGELFF.

The chain combines TRBV27 with TRBJ1-5, with a tentative D call TRBD1 (5 bases). V lost 0 bases to trimming and J lost 4 bases, with 10 bases between them. The CDR3 is made up of 15 amino acids. Germline V gene sequence: CDR1 MNHEY, CDR2 SMNVEV (reference sequence). CDR3 coding DNA: TGTGCCAGCAGTTTATCGGGTGGGGCAAATCAGCCCCAGCATTTT. The encoded protein is CASSLSGGANQPQHF.

The genes are TRBV29-1 and TRBJ2-7; 8 bases map to TRBD2. V dropped 6 bases and J dropped 2; count of bases not matched to a gene: 12. The V gene's germline CDR1 is SQVTM and CDR2 ANQGSEA. CDR3 length equals 15 residues. Written as DNA, the CDR3 is TGCAGCGTCGAGGGGGGAACTAGCGGAGCCTACGAGCAGTACTTC. Its protein is CSVEGGTSGAYEQYF.

DNA of the CDR3: TGTGCCAGCAGTTGGGGACTAGCGGGGTACGAGCAGTACTTC. It yields the protein CASSWGLAGYEQYF. This chain connects TRBV28 to TRBJ2-7; TRBD2 agrees at 13 bases. The V and J ends lost 4 bases and 4 bases, in that order; junction bases with no gene match: 1. CDR3 length: 14 residues. Germline-derived CDR1 and CDR2 are MDHEN and SYDVKM.

A word on this clone: Other DNA sequences in this specimen translate into the identical CDR3. V usage is TRBV9 and J usage is TRBJ1-1; D is ambiguous. The CDR3 is made up of 14 amino acids. Trimming cost V 1 base and J 0 bases, with 7 bases left between them. Germline V gene data show CDR1 as SGDLS and CDR2 as YYNGEE. The CDR3 region is CASSVNSLNTEAFF. The CDR3, as DNA: TGTGCCAGCAGCGTAAACAGTTTGAACACTGAAGCTTTCTTT.

The V gene is TRBV7-2, the J gene TRBJ2-2; the D call may be TRBD1 or TRBD2 (5 bases each). The CDR3 sequence is 21 residues long. Trimming stripped 0 bases from V and 0 bases from J, with 23 bases between. In germline, CDR1 is SGHTA, CDR2 FQGNSA. CDR3 protein: CASSLARDPDPIVSNTGELFF. Here the CDR3 DNA reads TGTGCCAGCAGCTTAGCTCGGGACCCCGACCCCATAGTATCGAACACCGGGGAGCTGTTTTTT. The whole variable domain, filled in from reference TRBV7-2 and TRBJ2-2, reads GAGVSQSPSNKVTEKGKDVELRCDPISGHTALYWYRQSLGQGLEFLIYFQGNSAPDKSGLPSDRFSAERTGGSVSTLTIQRTQQEDSAVYLCASSLARDPDPIVSNTGELFFGEGSRLTVL.

V gene TRBV7-9 combines with J gene TRBJ2-7; D is possibly TRBD1 or TRBD2 (6 bases each). Per germline, CDR1 SEHNR and CDR2 FQNEAQ (reference sequence). The V gene lost 5 bases and the J gene lost 2 bases, with 16 bases spanning the gap. The CDR3 covers 15 residues. This CDR3 is CASSHRDSITYEQYF. In DNA form, the CDR3 reads TGTGCCAGCAGCCACAGGGACTCAATCACCTACGAGCAGTACTTC.

The chain uses TRBV19 and TRBJ2-5; 9 positions match TRBD2. This CDR3 is 17 amino acids long. Germline values: CDR1 LNHDA, CDR2 SQIVND (reference sequence). With V trimmed by 3 bases and J by 4 bases, 12 bases remained unmatched. The CDR3: CASSMGLAGTNTETQYF. The CDR3, as DNA: TGTGCCAGTAGTATGGGGCTAGCGGGGACCAATACAGAGACCCAGTACTTC.

The chain uses TRBV2 and TRBJ2-3; TRBD2 agrees at 14 bases. The germline V gene has CDR1 SNHLY and CDR2 FYNNEI. The CDR3 extends over 18 amino acids. The V gene end was trimmed by 6 bases and the J gene end by 0 bases; junction bases not matched to a gene: 8. The CDR3, as DNA: TGTGCCAGCAGGAAGGGACTAGCGGGAGACATTAGCACAGATACGCAGTATTTT. It specifies CASRKGLAGDISTDTQYF.

The chain joins TRBV6-6 to TRBJ1-2; D is undetermined. CDR1 is MNHNY and CDR2 is SVGAGI in the germline V gene (reference sequence). The V gene lost 5 bases and the J gene lost 0 bases, with 1 base spanning the gap. The CDR3 runs to 11 residues. The CDR3 coding sequence is TGTGCCAGCAGTACTAACTATGGCTACACCTTC. Its protein is CASSTNYGYTF.

V usage is TRBV4-1 and J usage is TRBJ2-7; no firm D call. Germline-derived CDR1 and CDR2 are MGHRA and YSYEKL. CDR3 size: 15 residues. Trimming removed 0 bases from V and 3 bases from J, with 12 bases in between. The CDR3, as DNA: TGCGCCAGCAGCCAAGATCAGTCAGACGACTACGAGCAGTACTTC. Amino acids: CASSQDQSDDYEQYF.

The chain carries TRBV7-6 and TRBJ2-5; D gene ambiguous. Germline CDR1 and CDR2: SGHVS and FNYEAQ. V shed 1 base and J shed 5 bases, with 2 bases lying between them. CDR3 length: 11 amino acids. The CDR3 sequence: CASSLDETQYF. The CDR3 DNA reads TGTGCCAGCAGCTTAGATGAGACCCAGTACTTC.